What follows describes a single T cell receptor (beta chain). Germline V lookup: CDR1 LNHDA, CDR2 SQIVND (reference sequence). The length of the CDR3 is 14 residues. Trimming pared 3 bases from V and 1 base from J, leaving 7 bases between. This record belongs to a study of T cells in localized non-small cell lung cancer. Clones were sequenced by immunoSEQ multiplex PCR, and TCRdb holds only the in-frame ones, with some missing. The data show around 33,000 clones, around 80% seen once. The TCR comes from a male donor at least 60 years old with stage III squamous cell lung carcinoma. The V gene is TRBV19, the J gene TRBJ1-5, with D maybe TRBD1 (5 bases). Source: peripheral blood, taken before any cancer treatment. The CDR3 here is CASSIPGSNQPQHF. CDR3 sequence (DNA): TGTGCCAGTAGTATTCCAGGGAGCAATCAGCCCCAGCATTTT.